The 7 T cell receptor beta chains reported below all come from one sample, sequenced in a study of blood T cell repertoires in COVID-19. Data came from immunoSEQ multiplex PCR; TCRdb stores just in-frame clones and leaves some out. This sample yields approximately 140,000 clones, of which roughly 80% are seen a single time; more than 1.3% belongs to the top ten. The sequenced sample consisted of peripheral blood. These TCRs come from a man aged 55 to 70 with acute or convalescent COVID-19.

The chain carries TRBV9 and TRBJ2-1; possible D gene TRBD2, 5 bases. The V gene's germline CDR1 is SGDLS and CDR2 YYNGEE. This CDR3 contains 15 residues. V lost 0 bases and J lost 0, with 7 bases in between. CDR3 protein: CASSVGLASYNEQFF. The DNA for the CDR3 is TGTGCCAGCAGCGTAGGGCTAGCCTCCTACAATGAGCAGTTCTTC.

CDR3 sequence reads: CASSLDSGRPLYEQYF. The CDR3 nucleotides are TGTGCCAGCAGCTTGGACAGCGGGAGGCCCCTCTACGAGCAGTACTTC. The V call is TRBV5-8, the J call TRBJ2-7, with 9 bases lining up with TRBD2. CDR1 and CDR2 (germline): SGHTS, YDEGEE. V gave up 0 bases and J gave up 3 bases; unmatched junction bases: 7. The CDR3 totals 16 residues.

The CDR3 here is CASSPPLGQGAQPQHF. CDR3 coding DNA: TGTGCCAGCTCACCACCGCTGGGACAGGGCGCTCAGCCCCAGCATTTT. J is TRBJ1-5 and V is TRBV18; 9 bases fit TRBD1. Trimming took 0 bases from V and 6 from J; bases not matched to a gene: 6. The CDR3 totals 16 residues. CDR1 and CDR2 (germline): KGHSH, LQKENI.

V usage is TRBV19 and J usage is TRBJ2-1; TRBD1 aligns across 7 bases. J gave up 7 bases and V 6 bases, and 6 bases lay outside the gene matches. Germline CDR1 reads LNHDA; CDR2 reads SQIVND (reference sequence). The CDR3 is made up of 13 amino acids. CDR3: CASSTGVGNEQFF. The CDR3 DNA reads as TGTGCCAGTAGCACAGGGGTCGGTAATGAGCAGTTCTTC.

This clone occurred once. The CDR3 spells CASSLEGYEQYF. The CDR3 coding sequence is TGTGCCAGCAGTTTAGAGGGATACGAGCAGTACTTC. The chain employs TRBV28 and TRBJ2-7; TRBD2 is a possible D gene (5 bases). Germline lookup yields CDR1 MDHEN and CDR2 SYDVKM. The CDR3 sequence is 12 residues long. V lost 2 bases and J lost 4, with 6 bases in between.

The chain combines TRBV19 with TRBJ2-3; 10 bases line up with TRBD2. Germline trimming cut 6 bases from V and 3 bases from J; bases unmatched to any gene: 6. CDR1 and CDR2 from the germline V gene are LNHDA and SQIVND (reference sequence). The CDR3 runs 15 residues. The CDR3 reads CASRASGSGTDTQYF. The CDR3 DNA sequence: TGTGCCAGTAGGGCTAGCGGGAGTGGTACAGATACGCAGTATTTT.

V is TRBV2 and J is TRBJ2-5; a possible D gene is TRBD1 (6 bases). The length of the CDR3 is 17 residues. Trimming removed 2 bases at V and 7 bases at J, with 23 bases between. CDR1 and CDR2 from the germline V gene are SNHLY and FYNNEI. CDR3 protein: CASSERLTGTVLGTQYF. CDR3 DNA: TGTGCCAGCAGTGAAAGGCTAACAGGGACCGTTCTTGGGACCCAGTACTTC.